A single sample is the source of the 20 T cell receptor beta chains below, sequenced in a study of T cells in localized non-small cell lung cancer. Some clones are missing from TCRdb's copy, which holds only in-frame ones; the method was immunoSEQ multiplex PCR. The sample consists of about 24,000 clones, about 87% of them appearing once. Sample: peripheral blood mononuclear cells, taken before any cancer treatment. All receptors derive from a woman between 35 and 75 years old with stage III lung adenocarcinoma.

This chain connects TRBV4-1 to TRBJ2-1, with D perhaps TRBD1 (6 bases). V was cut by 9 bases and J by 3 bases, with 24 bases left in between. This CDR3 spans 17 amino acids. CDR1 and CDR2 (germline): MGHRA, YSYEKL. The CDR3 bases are TGCGCCAGTGCTCAGGGGACGGTGGGTCTGGGCTACAATGAGCAGTTCTTC. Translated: CASAQGTVGLGYNEQFF.

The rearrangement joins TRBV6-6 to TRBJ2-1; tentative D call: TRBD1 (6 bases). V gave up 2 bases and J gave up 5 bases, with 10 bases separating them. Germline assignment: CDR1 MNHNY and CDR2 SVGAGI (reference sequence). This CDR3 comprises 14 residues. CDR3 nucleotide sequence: TGTGCCAGCAGTTACGGGGGCGTGCACAATGAGCAGTTCTTC. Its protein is CASSYGGVHNEQFF.

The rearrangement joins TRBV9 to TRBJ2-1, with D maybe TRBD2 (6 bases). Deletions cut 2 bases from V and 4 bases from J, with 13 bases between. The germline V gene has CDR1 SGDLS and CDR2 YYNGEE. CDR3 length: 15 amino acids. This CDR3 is CASSVLGGGYNEQFF. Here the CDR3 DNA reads TGTGCCAGCAGCGTTTTGGGAGGAGGATACAATGAGCAGTTCTTC.

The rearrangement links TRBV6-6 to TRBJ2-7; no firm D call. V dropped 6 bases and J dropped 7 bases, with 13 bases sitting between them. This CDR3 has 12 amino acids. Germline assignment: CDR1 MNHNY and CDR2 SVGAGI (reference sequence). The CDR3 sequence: CASSKIRWEQYF. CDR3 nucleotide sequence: TGTGCCAGCAGCAAAATCAGATGGGAGCAGTACTTC.

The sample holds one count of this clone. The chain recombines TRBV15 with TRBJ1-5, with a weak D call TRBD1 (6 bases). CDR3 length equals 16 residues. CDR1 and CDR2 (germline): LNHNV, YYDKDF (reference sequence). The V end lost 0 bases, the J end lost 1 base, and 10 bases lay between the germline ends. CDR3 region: CATSRDEGVSNQPQHF. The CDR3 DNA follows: TGTGCCACCAGCAGAGATGAGGGGGTAAGCAATCAGCCCCAGCATTTT.

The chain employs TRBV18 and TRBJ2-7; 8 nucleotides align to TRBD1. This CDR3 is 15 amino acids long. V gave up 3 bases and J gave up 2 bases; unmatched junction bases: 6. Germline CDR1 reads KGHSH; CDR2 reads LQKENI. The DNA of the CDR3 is TGTGCCAGCTCACCTTCAAGGACAGGGACCTACGAGCAGTACTTC. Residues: CASSPSRTGTYEQYF.

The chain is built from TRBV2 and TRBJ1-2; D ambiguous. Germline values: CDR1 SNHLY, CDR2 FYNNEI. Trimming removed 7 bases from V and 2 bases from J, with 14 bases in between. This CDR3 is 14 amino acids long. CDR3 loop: CASNRGEFNYGYTF. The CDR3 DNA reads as TGTGCCAGCAACCGAGGAGAGTTCAACTATGGCTACACCTTC.

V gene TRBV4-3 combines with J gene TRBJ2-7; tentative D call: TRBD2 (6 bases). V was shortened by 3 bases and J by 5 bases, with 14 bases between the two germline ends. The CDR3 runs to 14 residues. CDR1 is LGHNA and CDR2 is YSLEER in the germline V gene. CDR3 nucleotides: TGCGCCAGCAGCCAGGACTACGGGGAGGACGAGCAGTACTTC. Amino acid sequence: CASSQDYGEDEQYF.

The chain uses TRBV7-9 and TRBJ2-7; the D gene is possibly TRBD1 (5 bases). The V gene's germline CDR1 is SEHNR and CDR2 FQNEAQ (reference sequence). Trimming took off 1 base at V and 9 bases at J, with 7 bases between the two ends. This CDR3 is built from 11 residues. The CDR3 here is CASSLETVQYF. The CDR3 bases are TGTGCCAGCAGCTTAGAGACAGTGCAGTACTTC.

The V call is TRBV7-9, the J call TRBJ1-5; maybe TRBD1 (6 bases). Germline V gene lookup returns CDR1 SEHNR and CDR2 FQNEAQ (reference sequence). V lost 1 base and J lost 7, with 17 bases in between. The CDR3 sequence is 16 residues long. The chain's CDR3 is CASSLESGQWGQPQHF. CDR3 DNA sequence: TGTGCCAGCAGCTTAGAGTCCGGACAGTGGGGCCAGCCCCAGCATTTT.

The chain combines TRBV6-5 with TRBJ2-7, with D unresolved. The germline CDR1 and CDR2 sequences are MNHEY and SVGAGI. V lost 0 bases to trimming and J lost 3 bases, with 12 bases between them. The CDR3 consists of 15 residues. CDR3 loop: CASSYSSGSYYEQYF. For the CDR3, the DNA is TGTGCCAGCAGTTACTCGTCCGGGTCTTACTACGAGCAGTACTTC.

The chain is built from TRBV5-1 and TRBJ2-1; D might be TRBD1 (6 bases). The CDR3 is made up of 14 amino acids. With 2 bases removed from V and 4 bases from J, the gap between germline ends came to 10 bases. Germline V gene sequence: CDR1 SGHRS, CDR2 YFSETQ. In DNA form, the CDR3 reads TGCGCCAGCAGCTTAACACAGGGATACAATGAGCAGTTCTTC. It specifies CASSLTQGYNEQFF.

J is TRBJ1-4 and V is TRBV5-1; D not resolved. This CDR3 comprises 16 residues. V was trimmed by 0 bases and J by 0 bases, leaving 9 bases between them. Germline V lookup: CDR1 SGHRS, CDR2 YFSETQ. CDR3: CASSLDLRATNEKLFF. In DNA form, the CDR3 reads TGCGCCAGCAGCTTGGATCTGAGAGCAACTAATGAAAAACTGTTTTTT.

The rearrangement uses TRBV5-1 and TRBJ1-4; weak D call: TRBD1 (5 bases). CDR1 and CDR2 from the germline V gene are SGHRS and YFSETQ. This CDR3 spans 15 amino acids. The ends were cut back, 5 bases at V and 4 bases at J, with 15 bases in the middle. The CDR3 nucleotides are TGCGCCAGCAGGGAGACGACAGTCCTTAATGAAAAACTGTTTTTT. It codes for CASRETTVLNEKLFF.

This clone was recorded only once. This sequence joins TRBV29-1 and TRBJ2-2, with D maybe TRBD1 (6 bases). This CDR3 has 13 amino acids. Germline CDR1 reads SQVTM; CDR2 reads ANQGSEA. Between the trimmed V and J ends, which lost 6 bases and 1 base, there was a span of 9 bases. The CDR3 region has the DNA TGCAGCGTCGAACAGGGGAACACCGGGGAGCTGTTTTTT. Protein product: CSVEQGNTGELFF.

The CDR3 here is CASNRGGNYGYTF. As DNA, the CDR3 is TGTGCCAGCAATAGGGGGGGTAACTATGGCTACACCTTC. The chain links TRBV6-6 to TRBJ1-2; D is possibly TRBD1 (6 bases). Trimming shortened V by 7 bases and J by 1 base, and 10 bases separated the two germline ends. The CDR3 is made up of 13 amino acids. Germline loops: CDR1 MNHNY, CDR2 SVGAGI (reference sequence).

This chain's CDR3 is CASSLPPRGEQYF. CDR3 bases: TGTGCCAGCAGCTTGCCCCCTAGGGGCGAGCAGTACTTC. The chain recombines TRBV5-8 with TRBJ2-7; tentatively, D is TRBD1 (5 bases). CDR1 SGHTS and CDR2 YDEGEE come from the germline V gene. The CDR3 has 13 residues. The V and J ends lost 1 base and 6 bases respectively, with 11 bases between them. The full variable domain, completed using reference TRBV5-8 and TRBJ2-7, is EAGVTQSPTHLIKTRGQQATLRCSPISGHTSVYWYQQALGLGLQFLLWYDEGEERNRGNFPPRFSGRQFPNYSSELNVNALELEDSALYLCASSLPPRGEQYFGPGTRLTVT.

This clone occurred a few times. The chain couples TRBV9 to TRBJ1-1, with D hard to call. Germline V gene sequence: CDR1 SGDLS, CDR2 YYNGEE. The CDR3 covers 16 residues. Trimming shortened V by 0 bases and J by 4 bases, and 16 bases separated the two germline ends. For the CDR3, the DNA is TGTGCCAGCAGCGTAGATTCGAGCCTCAGGCCCACTGAAGCTTTCTTT. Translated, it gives CASSVDSSLRPTEAFF.

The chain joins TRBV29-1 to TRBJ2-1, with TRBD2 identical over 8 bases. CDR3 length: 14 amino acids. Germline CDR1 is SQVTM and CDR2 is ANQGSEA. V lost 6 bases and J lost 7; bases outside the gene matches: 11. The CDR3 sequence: CSVRGLANINEQFF. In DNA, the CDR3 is TGCAGCGTCCGAGGACTAGCTAATATAAATGAGCAGTTCTTC.

Here the CDR3 reads CASSPRDGGTQYF. CDR3 sequence (DNA): TGCGCCAGCAGCCCCCGGGATGGCGGGACCCAGTACTTC. The chain combines TRBV5-1 with TRBJ2-5; possible D gene TRBD2, 5 bases. The length of the CDR3 is 13 residues. Between the trimmed V and J ends, which lost 4 bases and 7 bases, there was a span of 14 bases. Looked up from germline, CDR1 is SGHRS and CDR2 is YFSETQ.